These 24 T cell receptor beta chains originate from one sample sequenced in a study of control samples from healthy donors and cancer patients. Profiling relied on immunoSEQ multiplex PCR, and the TCRdb table lists in-frame clones only, not all of them. The sample lists fewer than 250,000 clones, around 93% occurring once. The sample consisted of blood. These TCRs come from a man aged 25 to 40 in good health.

The rearrangement uses TRBV2 and TRBJ2-7; 7 positions match TRBD1. CDR1 is SNHLY, CDR2 FYNNEI, per germline. The CDR3 has 17 residues. J gave up 0 bases and V 1 base, and 9 bases lay outside the gene matches. The DNA for the CDR3 is TGTGCCAGCAGTGAAGGCCAAGGCAGGGGGAGCTCCTACGAGCAGTACTTC. Translated: CASSEGQGRGSSYEQYF.

This clone was seen a single time. V usage is TRBV4-1 and J usage is TRBJ1-5; no clear D. This CDR3 spans 14 amino acids. Trimming removed 0 bases at V and 6 bases at J, with 9 bases between. CDR1 and CDR2 from the germline V gene are MGHRA and YSYEKL. The CDR3 here is CASSQDSLGQPQHF. In nucleotides, the CDR3 is TGCGCCAGCAGCCAAGATAGTTTGGGTCAGCCCCAGCATTTT.

The chain combines TRBV6-5 with TRBJ1-6, with a weak D call TRBD1 (6 bases). CDR3 size: 15 residues. V lost 7 bases and J lost 7, with 17 bases in between. In germline, CDR1 is MNHEY, CDR2 SVGAGI. CDR3 nucleotide sequence: TGTGCCAGCAACCCTAGGGGCAGGGGAAATTCACCCCTCCACTTT. Its protein product is CASNPRGRGNSPLHF.

The chain recombines TRBV20-1 with TRBJ1-4; D not resolved. The CDR3 has 10 residues. Trimming left V 2 bases short and J 7 bases short, with 2 bases between. Per the germline V gene, CDR1 is DFQATT and CDR2 is SNEGSKA (reference sequence). The CDR3 nucleotides are TGCAGTGCTAGACTTGAAAAACTGTTTTTT. Protein sequence: CSARLEKLFF.

This clone appeared a single time. This sequence joins TRBV7-9 and TRBJ2-3; 8 bases are shared with TRBD2. The germline gives CDR1 SEHNR, CDR2 FQNEAQ (reference sequence). The V gene end was trimmed by 4 bases and the J gene end by 4 bases; junction bases not matched to a gene: 7. The CDR3 has 15 amino acids. The CDR3, as DNA: TGTGCCAGCAGCTACTTAGCGGGGTCCGCAGATACGCAGTATTTT. This codes for CASSYLAGSADTQYF.

The chain employs TRBV5-1 and TRBJ1-1; D gene ambiguous. Germline V CDR1 and CDR2: SGHRS, YFSETQ. This CDR3 has 13 amino acids. The ends were cut back, 0 bases at V and 1 base at J, with 4 bases in the middle. CDR3 coding DNA: TGCGCCAGCAGCTTGGATCCGAACACTGAAGCTTTCTTT. Translating gives CASSLDPNTEAFF.

The V and J genes are TRBV18 and TRBJ2-2, with 10 bases that match TRBD2. Unmatched junction bases numbered 12, after V lost 4 bases and J lost 4 bases. The V gene's germline CDR1 is KGHSH and CDR2 LQKENI. This CDR3 spans 18 amino acids. The CDR3 sequence: CASSLQLAGPRGTGELFF. The DNA for the CDR3 is TGTGCCAGCTCACTTCAACTAGCGGGACCCCGAGGCACCGGGGAGCTGTTTTTT.

The V gene is TRBV6-5, the J gene TRBJ2-7; D is unresolved. V dropped 0 bases and J dropped 7 bases, with 13 bases sitting between them. This CDR3 is built from 14 residues. Per germline, CDR1 MNHEY and CDR2 SVGAGI. The CDR3 nucleotides are TGTGCCAGCAGTTACTCGGAGCTCGCCGTAGAGCAGTACTTC. This gives the protein CASSYSELAVEQYF.

The V gene is TRBV12-5, the J gene TRBJ2-2, with D perhaps TRBD2 (6 bases). The CDR3 sequence is 15 residues long. V was shortened by 3 bases and J by 4 bases, with 12 bases between the two germline ends. CDR1 and CDR2 (germline): LGHNT, FRNRAP. CDR3 in DNA: TGTGCTAGTGGTTTCGGGACTCCTTTCACCGGGGAGCTGTTTTTT. Its protein is CASGFGTPFTGELFF.

The chain links TRBV3-1 (or the pseudogene TRBV3-2) to TRBJ1-1; TRBD1 is a possible D gene (5 bases). Trimming took 1 base from V and 9 from J, leaving 9 bases between them. CDR3 size: 12 residues. Germline values: CDR1 LGHDT, CDR2 YNNKEL (reference sequence). CDR3 protein: CASSQGNRQAFF. Here the CDR3 DNA reads TGTGCCAGCAGCCAAGGGAACAGGCAAGCTTTCTTT.

The V gene is TRBV2, the J gene TRBJ2-7; TRBD2 agrees at 9 bases. Germline V gene data show CDR1 as SNHLY and CDR2 as FYNNEI. The CDR3 contains 15 residues. J was trimmed by 1 base and V by 6 bases; bases with no gene match: 7. Here the CDR3 DNA reads TGTGCCAGCAGGGTTAGCGGGGGTGCTTCCTACGAGCAGTACTTC. This codes for CASRVSGGASYEQYF. The variable domain in full, completed from reference TRBV2 and TRBJ2-7, reads EPEVTQTPSHQVTQMGQEVILRCVPISNHLYFYWYRQILGQKVEFLVSFYNNEISEKSEIFDDQFSVERPDGSNFTLKIRSTKLEDSAMYFCASRVSGGASYEQYFGPGTRLTVT.

This clone was picked up a small number of times. The rearrangement uses TRBV29-1 and TRBJ2-6; D unresolved. V was clipped by 4 bases and J by 0 bases, with 10 bases between them. Germline assignment: CDR1 SQVTM and CDR2 ANQGSEA. CDR3 size: 15 residues. CDR3 sequence: CSVASRSSGANVLTF. The CDR3 DNA is TGCAGCGTTGCCTCGAGGTCCTCTGGGGCCAACGTCCTGACTTTC. The full variable domain, rest sourced from reference TRBV29-1 and TRBJ2-6, is SAVISQKPSRDICQRGTSLTIQCQVDSQVTMMFWYRQQPGQSLTLIATANQGSEATYESGFVIDKFPISRPNLTFSTLTVSNMSPEDSSIYLCSVASRSSGANVLTFGAGSRLTVL.

This chain connects TRBV19 to TRBJ1-4; the match to TRBD1 covers 7 bases. With 6 bases clipped from V and 0 bases from J, the junction kept 4 bases outside the gene matches. The CDR3 is 15 residues long. Germline values: CDR1 LNHDA, CDR2 SQIVND (reference sequence). The DNA of the CDR3 is TGTGCCAGTAGGACAGGGCTCACAACTAATGAAAAACTGTTTTTT. Translation gives CASRTGLTTNEKLFF.

The chain has TRBV10-1 and TRBJ2-7; 7 bases align to TRBD2. The CDR3 is made up of 16 amino acids. V trimming: 0 bases; J trimming: 2 bases; junction bases outside the gene matches: 7. CDR1 is WNHNN and CDR2 is SYGVQD in the germline V gene (reference sequence). In DNA form, the CDR3 reads TGCGCCAGCAGTGAGTCGACGTCTAGCGGTCCCTACGAGCAGTACTTC. Protein: CASSESTSSGPYEQYF.

The CDR3 here is CASSYSAGGRDTQYF. The CDR3, as DNA: TGTGCCAGCAGTTACTCGGCGGGGGGGCGAGATACGCAGTATTTT. This rearrangement joins TRBV6-6 to TRBJ2-3, with 9 bases aligning to TRBD2. Germline V lookup: CDR1 MNHNY, CDR2 SVGAGI (reference sequence). V gave up 0 bases and J gave up 5 bases; unmatched junction bases: 3. The length of the CDR3 is 15 residues.

This chain links TRBV18 with TRBJ2-4, with 7 bases identical to TRBD1. The V segment lost 2 bases and the J segment 8 bases; nucleotides outside the gene matches: 6. Germline V gene lookup returns CDR1 KGHSH and CDR2 LQKENI. The CDR3 spans 14 residues. The CDR3 DNA reads TGTGCCAGCTCACCAAGGGGGCTGGAGCACATTCAGTACTTC. Its protein is CASSPRGLEHIQYF. The full variable domain, its missing parts supplied by reference TRBV18 and TRBJ2-4, is NAGVMQNPRHLVRRRGQEARLRCSPMKGHSHVYWYRQLPEEGLKFMVYLQKENIIDESGMPKERFSAEFPKEGPSILRIQQVVRGDSAAYFCASSPRGLEHIQYFGAGTRLSVL.

The chain couples TRBV6-5 to TRBJ1-2; the D is unclear. CDR3 length: 13 residues. The ends were cut back, 5 bases at V and 0 bases at J, with 7 bases in the middle. The germline V gene encodes CDR1 MNHEY and CDR2 SVGAGI. The CDR3 DNA follows: TGTGCCAGCAGTACACAGACTAACTATGGCTACACCTTC. Its translation is CASSTQTNYGYTF.

The chain is built from TRBV7-9 and TRBJ1-4; D is ambiguous. V was shortened by 4 bases and J by 4 bases, with 10 bases between the two germline ends. The germline V gene has CDR1 SEHNR and CDR2 FQNEAQ (reference sequence). The CDR3 length is 14 residues. The CDR3 protein is CASSSAANNEKLFF. The CDR3 nucleotides are TGTGCCAGCAGCTCGGCCGCGAATAATGAAAAACTGTTTTTT.

The rearrangement joins TRBV15 to TRBJ2-7; D might be TRBD1 (6 bases). Germline V gene lookup returns CDR1 LNHNV and CDR2 YYDKDF (reference sequence). The CDR3 has 16 residues. V lost 4 bases and J lost 2, with 18 bases in between. The CDR3 loop is CATSTAGPGDPYEQYF. The CDR3, as DNA: TGTGCCACCAGCACCGCTGGGCCAGGGGACCCCTACGAGCAGTACTTC.

The chain has TRBV11-2 and TRBJ2-7, with 10 bases identical to TRBD2. This CDR3 contains 15 residues. Germline values: CDR1 SGHAT, CDR2 FQNNGV. V lost 4 bases to trimming and J lost 7 bases; unmatched junction nucleotides: 10. CDR3 nucleotide sequence: TGTGCCAGCAGCTCCCCGGGACTAGCGACGGGGGAGCAGTACTTC. It specifies CASSSPGLATGEQYF.

In its sample, this clone was seen once. This chain links TRBV7-2 with TRBJ2-1, with 8 bases aligning to TRBD2. V was pared by 1 base and J by 2 bases, with 4 bases of the junction left unmatched. Per germline, CDR1 SGHTA and CDR2 FQGNSA. The CDR3 has 16 residues. In nucleotides, the CDR3 is TGTGCCAGCAGCTTAGGGGCTAGCGGGCCCTACAATGAGCAGTTCTTC. The encoded protein is CASSLGASGPYNEQFF.

The chain combines TRBV9 with TRBJ1-2; D not certain. The CDR3 spans 13 residues. The V end was cut by 3 bases, the J end by 4 bases, with 10 bases between. In germline, CDR1 is SGDLS, CDR2 YYNGEE. This chain's CDR3 is CASSDPIGYGYTF. The CDR3 DNA is TGTGCCAGCAGCGACCCGATCGGCTATGGCTACACCTTC. Complete variable domain (other parts from reference TRBV9 and TRBJ1-2): DSGVTQTPKHLITATGQRVTLRCSPRSGDLSVYWYQQSLDQGLQFLIQYYNGEERAKGNILERFSAQQFPDLHSELNLSSLELGDSALYFCASSDPIGYGYTFGSGTRLTVV.

This clone was detected only once. The chain employs TRBV18 and TRBJ2-2; D is tentatively TRBD1 or TRBD2 (6 bases each). This CDR3 comprises 14 residues. V lost 1 base and J 4 bases, leaving 7 bases between the germline ends. Germline lookup yields CDR1 KGHSH and CDR2 LQKENI. In DNA form, the CDR3 reads TGTGCCAGCTCACCACGGGGGGCCACCGGGGAGCTGTTTTTT. This translates into CASSPRGATGELFF. Full variable domain (remainder filled in from reference TRBV18 and TRBJ2-2): NAGVMQNPRHLVRRRGQEARLRCSPMKGHSHVYWYRQLPEEGLKFMVYLQKENIIDESGMPKERFSAEFPKEGPSILRIQQVVRGDSAAYFCASSPRGATGELFFGEGSRLTVL.

This chain joins TRBV29-1 and TRBJ1-1; D remains ambiguous. CDR3 length: 11 amino acids. V was pared by 4 bases and J by 4 bases, with 7 bases between. Germline V gene sequence: CDR1 SQVTM, CDR2 ANQGSEA. The CDR3 DNA is TGCAGCGTTGGATATGGCACTGAAGCTTTCTTT. It encodes CSVGYGTEAFF.